Below, 2 T cell receptor beta chains from the same sample are listed, as sequenced in a study of neurological immune-mediated disorders. In TCRdb, the 5' RACE reads were re-called with MiXCR into one record per CDR3 protein. In the table there are around 37,000 distinct CDR3 sequences, 13% to 15% of which are singletons. The source material was PBMCs. These receptors were taken from a woman aged 50 to 60 with HTLV-1-associated myelopathy (HAM/TSP).

This clonotype was seen at least ten times. The genes are TRBV28 and TRBJ1-2; 7 bases align to TRBD1. Germline loops: CDR1 MDHEN, CDR2 SYDVKM. This CDR3 spans 15 amino acids. V shed 5 bases, J shed 4 bases, and the junction held 10 bases outside the gene matches. CDR3 sequence: CASSLLRGGGYGYTF. DNA of the CDR3: TGTGCCAGCAGTCTCCTTCGAGGGGGCGGCTATGGCTACACCTTC.

The sample holds many counts of this clonotype. This chain links TRBV5-5 with TRBJ2-3; 8 bases fit TRBD2. Germline values: CDR1 SGHKS, CDR2 YYEKEE (reference sequence). This CDR3 is 14 amino acids long. V shed 4 bases, J shed 8 bases, and the junction held 9 bases outside the gene matches. Written as DNA, the CDR3 is TGTGCCAGCAGCGACCGGTGGAGCGGGGGTACGCAGTATTTT. This codes for CASSDRWSGGTQYF. The complete variable domain, with remaining parts taken from reference TRBV5-5 and TRBJ2-3, reads DAGVTQSPTHLIKTRGQQVTLRCSPISGHKSVSWYQQVLGQGPQFIFQYYEKEERGRGNFPDRFSARQFPNYSSELNVNALLLGDSALYLCASSDRWSGGTQYFGPGTRLTVL.